This T cell receptor (beta chain) was identified during a study of T cell responses to AZD1222 COVID-19 vaccine. Study outcomes and limitations: The CD4 TCRs associated with vaccination extended across spike and predominated at 160-218 and 743-854. Of spike-specific TCRs, nearly half reportedly target regions left unmutated in variants. At baseline, just 5 or 6 AZD1222 recipients tested seropositive.

Only in-frame clones appear in the TCRdb table, and some are missing; sequencing was by immunoSEQ multiplex PCR. The sample gives 150,000 or so clones, just over 90% of which show up once; 7.5% to 9.5% is in the top ten. This CDR3 has 14 residues. The ends were cut back, 4 bases at V and 2 bases at J, with 11 bases in the middle. Germline CDR1 is SNHLY and CDR2 is FYNNEI. For this clone: The target antigen is unknown.

This TCR was recovered from an adult in good health. This chain connects TRBV2 to TRBJ1-2; D may be TRBD1 (6 bases). The starting material was peripheral blood, obtained on day 0 of AZD1222 vaccination. CDR3 sequence reads: CASSADRMNYGYTF. In DNA, the CDR3 is TGTGCCAGCAGTGCCGACAGGATGAACTATGGCTACACCTTC.